The 3 T cell receptor beta chains below all came from one sample that was sequenced in a study of T cells in women clearing cervical HPV infection. Here immunoSEQ multiplex PCR was the method, and the copy in TCRdb shows in-frame clones only, minus some. The sample holds 20,000 to 30,000 clones. Sequencing was performed on blood buffy coat. Receptors were obtained from a woman aged 18 to 75 with a cervical HPV16 infection that either progressed to CIN3+ or cleared (not recorded which).

Comments on this clone: From the germline J gene comes the end of the CDR3, since the read stops 3 residues before it. This chain uses TRBV5-1 with TRBJ1-2; D is perhaps TRBD1 (6 bases). V shed 0 bases and J shed 6 bases, with 9 bases lying between them. The CDR3 consists of 13 residues. Germline V lookup: CDR1 SGHRS, CDR2 YFSETQ. Partial CDR3 DNA: TGCGCCAGCAGCTTGGGACAGGCCAATGGC. As protein: CASSLGQANG. From start to end, the CDR3 is CASSLGQANGYTF.

Notes on this clone: The read ends 3 residues shy of where the CDR3 ends; the end is completed using the germline J gene. The chain combines TRBV20-1 with TRBJ2-3, with D tentatively TRBD1 (6 bases). Germline CDR1 DFQATT, CDR2 SNEGSKA (reference sequence). The CDR3 consists of 14 residues. This CDR3 reads CSVLTGLLGETQYF. The sequenced CDR3 bases are TGCAGTGTCTTGACAGGACTCCTGGGAGAGACG.

Concerning this clone: The CDR3 end lies 3 residues beyond the end of the read and is filled in from the germline J gene. This chain joins TRBV19 and TRBJ2-5, with D possibly matching TRBD1 (6 bases). The CDR3 totals 15 residues. Trimming left V 6 bases short and J 3 bases short, with 17 bases between. Germline loops: CDR1 LNHDA, CDR2 SQIVND (reference sequence). CDR3 DNA (partial): TGTGCCAGTAGCTCACAGGGCGGATGGGAAGAGACC. Protein: CASSSQGGWEET. The CDR3 in full is CASSSQGGWEETQYF.